This T cell receptor (beta chain) is drawn from a study of T cells in Graves' hyperthyroidism and ophthalmopathy. Study context: Upon initial diagnosis and before any treatment, peripheral blood was collected. Study-level results: The model foresaw ophthalmopathy a median roughly 6 months prior to onset. In the blood, most expanded thyroid clonotypes above 0.001 appeared as well.

This clonotype appeared many times. What it binds is not known. TCR beta CDR3 regions were amplified from RNA. When the TCR CDR3 underwent first-round RT-PCR, the HTBI primer set was used. A single record per CDR3 protein comes from TCRdb applying MiXCR to the multiplex PCR reads. The table lists 500,000 to 800,000 distinct CDR3 sequences, roughly 15% of them singletons. Germline CDR1 SGHTA, CDR2 FQGTGA. Trimming cost V 4 bases and J 9 bases; bases outside gene matches: 9. The CDR3 runs to 16 residues. This receptor was obtained from a woman aged 45-65 years with Graves' ophthalmopathy. This rearrangement joins TRBV7-3 to TRBJ2-1, with 13 nucleotides matching TRBD2. The specimen was blood. The CDR3 nucleotides are TGTGCCAGCAGCTCCTCCGGAGGACTAGCGGGAGTTGAGCAGTTCTTC. Translating it yields CASSSSGGLAGVEQFF. The whole variable domain, remainder taken from reference TRBV7-3 and TRBJ2-1, is GAGVSQTPSNKVTEKGKYVELRCDPISGHTALYWYRQSLGQGPEFLIYFQGTGAADDSGLPNDRFFAVRPEGSVSTLKIQRTERGDSAVYLCASSSSGGLAGVEQFFGPGTRLTVL.